Listed below are T cell receptor beta chains from one sample, sequenced in a study of T cell responses to AZD1222 COVID-19 vaccine. Sequenced by immunoSEQ multiplex PCR; TCRdb stores in-frame clones only, minus some. Of around 200,000 clones listed, under 95% are singletons. The sequencing here drew on peripheral blood, taken 28 days after the second AZD1222 dose. These receptors all stem from an adult who received the AZD1222 COVID-19 vaccine. Each CDR3 is given with its conserved first and last residue. The order of the fields is D gene, V gene, clone size, J gene, CDR3 DNA, CDR3 protein. The D gene is left open where the match is weak. Part of the rows lack a size; the others show once, few, many or a class for expanded clones.

NA	TRBV27	NA	TRBJ2-7	TGTGCCAGCAGTTTAGTCCCTGCCTACGAGCAGTACTTC	CASSLVPAYEQYF
NA	TRBV11-1	once	TRBJ2-3	TGTGCCAGCAGAGACTCACCCCCGGATACGCAGTATTTT	CASRDSPPDTQYF
NA	TRBV14	NA	TRBJ2-7	TGTGCCAGCAGCCAAGTGGGATCAAACCAAGGGCAGTACTTC	CASSQVGSNQGQYF
TRBD1	TRBV19	NA	TRBJ1-5	TGTGCCAGTAGTGAAACAGGGGGCGTAGGACAGCCCCAGCATTTT	CASSETGGVGQPQHF
TRBD2	TRBV5-4	NA	TRBJ2-1	TGTGCCAGCAGCTTGGAACTGGCCGGCTTAGCGGGGGTTTACAATGAGCAGTTCTTC	CASSLELAGLAGVYNEQFF
TRBD2	TRBV2	NA	TRBJ2-1	TGTGCCAGCAGTTCTAGCGGGAAGACTTACAATGAGCAGTTCTTC	CASSSSGKTYNEQFF
TRBD1	TRBV27	NA	TRBJ2-5	TGTGCCAGCAGAACTTACACAGGGGCCGGCGAGACCCAGTACTTC	CASRTYTGAGETQYF
TRBD1	TRBV19	few	TRBJ1-1	TGTGCCAGTAGTTCCCCCCGGGACAGGCTAATGAACACTGAAGCTTTCTTT	CASSSPRDRLMNTEAFF
TRBD1	TRBV5-5	NA	TRBJ1-5	TGTGCCAGCAGCCGATACCCGGGACAGGGGACTCAGCCCCAGCATTTT	CASSRYPGQGTQPQHF
TRBD1	TRBV4-3	NA	TRBJ1-1	TGCGCCAGCAGCCAAGATCACGGGACAGTGAACACTGAAGCTTTCTTT	CASSQDHGTVNTEAFF
NA	TRBV27	NA	TRBJ1-1	TGTGCCAGCATCCGAGCCCCTGGGCCAAACACTGAAGCTTTCTTT	CASIRAPGPNTEAFF
NA	TRBV18	NA	TRBJ1-3	TGTGCCAGCTCACCGGCAGGCCGAACTGGAAACACCATATATTTT	CASSPAGRTGNTIYF
TRBD1	TRBV28	NA	TRBJ1-1	TGTGCCAGCAGTTTAAACAGGGGGCGCGGTGAAGCTTTCTTT	CASSLNRGRGEAFF
TRBD1	TRBV28	NA	TRBJ1-2	TGTGCCAGCAGTCTGGGGACAGGGAACTATGGCTACACCTTC	CASSLGTGNYGYTF
TRBD2	TRBV6-5	NA	TRBJ2-5	TGTGCCAGCAGGAAGCTAGCGGGAGTCCAAGAGACCCAGTACTTC	CASRKLAGVQETQYF
NA	TRBV3-1/TRBV3-2	NA	TRBJ1-2	TGTGCCAGCAGCCAAGACCCGCGGAGGGGTGGAGGCTACACCTTC	CASSQDPRRGGGYTF
NA	TRBV6-4	NA	TRBJ2-2	TGTGCCAGCAGTGAGGGTGCGGCCGACACCGGGGAGCTGTTTTTT	CASSEGAADTGELFF
TRBD1	TRBV28	NA	TRBJ1-2	TGTGCCAGCAGTTTCAGGGACAGGGGGCCTTCCTATGGCTACACCTTC	CASSFRDRGPSYGYTF
NA	TRBV7-2	NA	TRBJ1-2	TGTGCCAGCAGCTTAGCAGGACCTAACTATGGCTACACCTTC	CASSLAGPNYGYTF
NA	TRBV7-9	few	TRBJ1-1	TGTGCCAGCAGCTATGGGACAATGAGAGAAGCTTTCTTT	CASSYGTMREAFF
TRBD1	TRBV6-2/TRBV6-3	NA	TRBJ1-5	TGTGCCAGCAGTTACGGGGGACAGGACAATCAGCCCCAGCATTTT	CASSYGGQDNQPQHF
NA	TRBV10-2	NA	TRBJ1-5	TGCGCCAGCGGAGGTAAAGAAGAACTAAGCAATCAGCCCCAGCATTTT	CASGGKEELSNQPQHF
TRBD1	TRBV27	NA	TRBJ2-3	TGTGCCAGCCAAAAACAGGGGCCAGATACGCAGTATTTT	CASQKQGPDTQYF
NA	TRBV2	NA	TRBJ2-7	TGTGCCAGCAGGGAGTACAGGAGCTCCTACGAGCAGTACTTC	CASREYRSSYEQYF
TRBD1	TRBV6-5	NA	TRBJ1-2	TGTGCCAGCAGTTCCATCAGACAGGGGGCGTATGGCTACACCTTC	CASSSIRQGAYGYTF
NA	TRBV7-9	NA	TRBJ1-6	TGTGCCAGCAGCTTCGAGGTACCCAATTCACCCCTCCACTTT	CASSFEVPNSPLHF
TRBD1	TRBV2	NA	TRBJ1-6	TGTGCCAGCAGTACCCTTCAGGGGGCTAATTCACCCCTCCACTTT	CASSTLQGANSPLHF
NA	TRBV19	NA	TRBJ1-1	TGTGCCAGTAGTATAGATACGGCCCGCGGGGCGGACACTGAAGCTTTCTTT	CASSIDTARGADTEAFF